A single T cell receptor beta chain is shown here with its context. Its specificity is unknown. The sample comes from a study of beta chain features in type 1 diabetes. Study results and limitations: The influence of HLA type on TCRB rearrangement stayed undetermined. Moderately but significantly shorter TCRB CDR3s were found in Type 1 diabetes patients in all four CD4+ subsets. Since sequencing was performed on cDNA, cells with high TCR expression could be over-represented.

Germline V gene sequence: CDR1 MDHEN, CDR2 SYDVKM. The CDR3 loop spans 13 amino acids. Trimming took off 4 bases at V and 2 bases at J, with 6 bases between the two ends. Investigators reverse transcribed all isolated RNA, so they sequenced expressed TCRB transcripts. Samples of naive, central memory and regulatory T cells yielded a mean of around 3.5 million reads. Sequencing used immunoSEQ multiplex PCR; TCRdb keeps in-frame clones, though not all of them. The profile covers some 250,000 clones, with 11% appearing a single time and more than 0.015% taken by the ten largest. The clonotype comes from a man aged 30 to 45 with type 1 diabetes. This chain uses TRBV28 with TRBJ1-5; D is undetermined. Sequenced input: naive CD4+ T cells from blood. This CDR3 is CASSSQGNQPQHF. The CDR3, as DNA: TGTGCCAGCAGTTCCCAGGGCAATCAGCCCCAGCATTTT.